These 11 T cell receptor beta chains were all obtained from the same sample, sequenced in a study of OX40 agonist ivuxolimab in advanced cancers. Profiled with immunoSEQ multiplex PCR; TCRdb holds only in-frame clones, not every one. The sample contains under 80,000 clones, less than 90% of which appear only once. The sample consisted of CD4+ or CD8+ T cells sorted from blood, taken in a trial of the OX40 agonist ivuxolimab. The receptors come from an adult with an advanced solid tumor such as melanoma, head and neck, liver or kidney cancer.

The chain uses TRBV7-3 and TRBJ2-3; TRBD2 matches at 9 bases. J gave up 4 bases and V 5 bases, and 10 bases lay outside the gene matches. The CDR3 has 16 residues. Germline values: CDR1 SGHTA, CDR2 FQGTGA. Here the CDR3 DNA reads TGTGCCAGCAGCGCCCAGGGCGGGAGGGTTCCAGATACGCAGTATTTT. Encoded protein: CASSAQGGRVPDTQYF.

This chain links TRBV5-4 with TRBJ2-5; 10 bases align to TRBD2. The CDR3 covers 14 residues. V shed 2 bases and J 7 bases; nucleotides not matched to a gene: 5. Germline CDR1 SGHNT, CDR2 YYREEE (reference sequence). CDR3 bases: TGTGCCAGCAGCTTACGAGCGGGGGGGAGGACCCAGTACTTC. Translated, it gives CASSLRAGGRTQYF.

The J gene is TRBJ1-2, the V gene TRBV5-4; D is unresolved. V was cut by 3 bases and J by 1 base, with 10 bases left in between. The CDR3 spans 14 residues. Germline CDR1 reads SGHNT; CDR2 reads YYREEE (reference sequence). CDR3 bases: TGTGCCAGCAGCTCCAAACGGGGTAACTATGGCTACACCTTC. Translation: CASSSKRGNYGYTF.

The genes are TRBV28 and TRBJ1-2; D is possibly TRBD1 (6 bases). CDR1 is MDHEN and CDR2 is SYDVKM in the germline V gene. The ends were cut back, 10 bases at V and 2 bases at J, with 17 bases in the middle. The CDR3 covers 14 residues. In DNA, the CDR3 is TGTGCCACACAGGCGGGGGGCGGCAACTATGGCTACACCTTC. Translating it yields CATQAGGGNYGYTF.

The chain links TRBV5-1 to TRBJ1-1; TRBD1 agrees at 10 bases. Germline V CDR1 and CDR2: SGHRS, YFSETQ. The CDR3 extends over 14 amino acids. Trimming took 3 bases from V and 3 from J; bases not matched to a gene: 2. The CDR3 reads CASSWGQGHTEAFF. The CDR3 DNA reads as TGCGCCAGCAGCTGGGGACAGGGGCACACTGAAGCTTTCTTT.

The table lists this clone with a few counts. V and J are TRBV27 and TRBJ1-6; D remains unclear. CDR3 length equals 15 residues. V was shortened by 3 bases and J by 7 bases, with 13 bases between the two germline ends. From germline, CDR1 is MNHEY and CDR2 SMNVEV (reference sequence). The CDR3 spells CASSLWTAGNSPLHF. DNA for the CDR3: TGTGCCAGCAGTTTGTGGACGGCGGGGAATTCACCCCTCCACTTT.

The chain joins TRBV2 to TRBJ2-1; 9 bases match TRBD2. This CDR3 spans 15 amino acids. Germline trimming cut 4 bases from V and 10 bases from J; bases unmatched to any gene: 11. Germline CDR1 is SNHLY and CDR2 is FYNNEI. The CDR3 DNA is TGTGCCAGCAGTGGGATAGTAGCGGGAGCTAGCGAGCAGTTCTTC. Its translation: CASSGIVAGASEQFF.

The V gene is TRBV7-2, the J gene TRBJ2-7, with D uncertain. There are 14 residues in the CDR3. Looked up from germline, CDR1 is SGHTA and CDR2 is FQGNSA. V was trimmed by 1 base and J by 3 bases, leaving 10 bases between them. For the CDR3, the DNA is TGTGCCAGCAGCTTAGTACGGGCCAGCTACGAGCAGTACTTC. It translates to CASSLVRASYEQYF.

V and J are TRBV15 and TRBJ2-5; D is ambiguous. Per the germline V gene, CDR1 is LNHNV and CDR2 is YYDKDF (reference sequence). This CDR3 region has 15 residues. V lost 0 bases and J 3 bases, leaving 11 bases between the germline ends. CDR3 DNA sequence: TGTGCCACCAGCAGAGAGGCTAGGATTGAAGAGACCCAGTACTTC. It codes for CATSREARIEETQYF.

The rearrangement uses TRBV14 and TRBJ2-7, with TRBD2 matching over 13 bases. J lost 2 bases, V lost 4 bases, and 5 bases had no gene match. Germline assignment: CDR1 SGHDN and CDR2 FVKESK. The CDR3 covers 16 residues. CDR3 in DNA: TGTGCCAGCAGCCGCGGACTAGCGGGAGCTACCTACGAGCAGTACTTC. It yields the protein CASSRGLAGATYEQYF. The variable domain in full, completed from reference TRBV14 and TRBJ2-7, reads EAGVTQFPSHSVIEKGQTVTLRCDPISGHDNLYWYRRVMGKEIKFLLHFVKESKQDESGMPNNRFLAERTGGTYSTLKVQPAELEDSGVYFCASSRGLAGATYEQYFGPGTRLTVT.

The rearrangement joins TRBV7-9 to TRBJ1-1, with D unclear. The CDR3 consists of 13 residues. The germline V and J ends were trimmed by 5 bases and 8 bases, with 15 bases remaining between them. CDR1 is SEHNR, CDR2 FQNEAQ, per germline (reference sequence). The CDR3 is CASSHASGFEAFF. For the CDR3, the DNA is TGTGCCAGCAGCCACGCCTCAGGTTTCGAAGCTTTCTTT.